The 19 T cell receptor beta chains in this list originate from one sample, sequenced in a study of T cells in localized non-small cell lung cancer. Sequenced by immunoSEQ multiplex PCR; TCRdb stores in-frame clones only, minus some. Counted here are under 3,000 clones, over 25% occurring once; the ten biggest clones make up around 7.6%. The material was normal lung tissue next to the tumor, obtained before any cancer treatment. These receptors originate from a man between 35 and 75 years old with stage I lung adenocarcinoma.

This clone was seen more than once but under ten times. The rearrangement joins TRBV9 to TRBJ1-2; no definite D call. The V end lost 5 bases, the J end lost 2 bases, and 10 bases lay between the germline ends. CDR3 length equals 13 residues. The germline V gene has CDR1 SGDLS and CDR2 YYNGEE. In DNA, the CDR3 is TGTGCCAGCAGTGGAACGGCGAACTATGGCTACACCTTC. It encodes CASSGTANYGYTF. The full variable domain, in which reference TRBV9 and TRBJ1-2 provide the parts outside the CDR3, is DSGVTQTPKHLITATGQRVTLRCSPRSGDLSVYWYQQSLDQGLQFLIQYYNGEERAKGNILERFSAQQFPDLHSELNLSSLELGDSALYFCASSGTANYGYTFGSGTRLTVV.

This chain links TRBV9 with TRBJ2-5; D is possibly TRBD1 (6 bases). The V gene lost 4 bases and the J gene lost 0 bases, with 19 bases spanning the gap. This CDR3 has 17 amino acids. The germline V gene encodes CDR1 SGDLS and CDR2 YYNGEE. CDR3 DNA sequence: TGTGCCAGCAGCCCAAGGGGGACCCGCAAGGACCAAGAGACCCAGTACTTC. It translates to CASSPRGTRKDQETQYF. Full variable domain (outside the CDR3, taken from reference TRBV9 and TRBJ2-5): DSGVTQTPKHLITATGQRVTLRCSPRSGDLSVYWYQQSLDQGLQFLIQYYNGEERAKGNILERFSAQQFPDLHSELNLSSLELGDSALYFCASSPRGTRKDQETQYFGPGTRLLVL.

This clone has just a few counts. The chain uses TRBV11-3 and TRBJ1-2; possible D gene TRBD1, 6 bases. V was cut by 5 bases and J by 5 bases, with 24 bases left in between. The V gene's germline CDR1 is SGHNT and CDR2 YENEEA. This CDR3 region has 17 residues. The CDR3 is CASSPGGAEQGGYGYTF. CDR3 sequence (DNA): TGTGCCAGCAGCCCCGGGGGGGCAGAACAGGGAGGATATGGCTACACCTTC.

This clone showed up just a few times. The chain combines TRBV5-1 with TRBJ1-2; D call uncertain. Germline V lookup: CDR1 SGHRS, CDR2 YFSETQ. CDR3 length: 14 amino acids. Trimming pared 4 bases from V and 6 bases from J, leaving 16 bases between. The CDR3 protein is CASSRGGGIDGYTF. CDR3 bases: TGCGCCAGCAGCCGAGGAGGTGGAATTGATGGCTACACCTTC.

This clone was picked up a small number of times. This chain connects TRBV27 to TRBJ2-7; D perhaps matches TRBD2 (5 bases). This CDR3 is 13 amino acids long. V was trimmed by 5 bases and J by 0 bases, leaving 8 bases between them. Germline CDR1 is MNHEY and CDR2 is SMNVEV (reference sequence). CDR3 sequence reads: CASSRGSSYEQYV. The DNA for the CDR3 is TGTGCCAGCAGTCGAGGGAGCTCCTACGAGCAGTACGTC.

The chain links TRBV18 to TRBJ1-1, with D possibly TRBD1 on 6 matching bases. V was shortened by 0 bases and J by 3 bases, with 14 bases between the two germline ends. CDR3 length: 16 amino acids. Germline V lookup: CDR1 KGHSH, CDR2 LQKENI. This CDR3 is CASSPPQGRKDTEAFF. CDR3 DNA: TGTGCCAGCTCACCACCGCAGGGGCGTAAGGACACTGAAGCTTTCTTT. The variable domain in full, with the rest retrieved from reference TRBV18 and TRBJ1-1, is NAGVMQNPRHLVRRRGQEARLRCSPMKGHSHVYWYRQLPEEGLKFMVYLQKENIIDESGMPKERFSAEFPKEGPSILRIQQVVRGDSAAYFCASSPPQGRKDTEAFFGQGTRLTVV.

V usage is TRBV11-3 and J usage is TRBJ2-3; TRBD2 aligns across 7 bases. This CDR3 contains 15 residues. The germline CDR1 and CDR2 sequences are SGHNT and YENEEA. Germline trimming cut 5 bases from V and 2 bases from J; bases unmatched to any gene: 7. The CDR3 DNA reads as TGTGCCAGCAGCCATGGGAGCGGGAACACAGATACGCAGTATTTT. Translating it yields CASSHGSGNTDTQYF.

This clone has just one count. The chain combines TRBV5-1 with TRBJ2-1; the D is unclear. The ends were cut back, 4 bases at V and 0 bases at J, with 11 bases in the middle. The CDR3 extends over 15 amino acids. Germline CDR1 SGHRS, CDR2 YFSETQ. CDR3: CASSRGQTSYNEQFF. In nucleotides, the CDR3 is TGCGCCAGCAGCCGCGGCCAAACCTCCTACAATGAGCAGTTCTTC.

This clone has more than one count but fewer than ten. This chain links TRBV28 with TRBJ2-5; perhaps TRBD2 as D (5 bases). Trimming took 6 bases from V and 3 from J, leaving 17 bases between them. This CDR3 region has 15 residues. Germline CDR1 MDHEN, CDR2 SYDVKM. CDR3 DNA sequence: TGTGCCAGCAGCCACACCCGCCGGGAAAAAGAGACCCAGTACTTC. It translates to CASSHTRREKETQYF.

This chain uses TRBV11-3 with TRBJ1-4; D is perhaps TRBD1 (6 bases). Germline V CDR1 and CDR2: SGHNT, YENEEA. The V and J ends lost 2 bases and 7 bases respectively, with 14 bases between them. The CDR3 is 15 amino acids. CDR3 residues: CASSLKSAGVEKLFF. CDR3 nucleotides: TGTGCCAGCAGCTTAAAGTCGGCAGGGGTTGAAAAACTGTTTTTT.

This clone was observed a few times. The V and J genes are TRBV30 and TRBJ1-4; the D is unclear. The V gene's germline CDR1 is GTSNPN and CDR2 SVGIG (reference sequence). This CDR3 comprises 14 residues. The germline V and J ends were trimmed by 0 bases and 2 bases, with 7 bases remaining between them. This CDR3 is CAWSVKATNEKLFF. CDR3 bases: TGTGCCTGGAGTGTAAAAGCTACTAATGAAAAACTGTTTTTT.

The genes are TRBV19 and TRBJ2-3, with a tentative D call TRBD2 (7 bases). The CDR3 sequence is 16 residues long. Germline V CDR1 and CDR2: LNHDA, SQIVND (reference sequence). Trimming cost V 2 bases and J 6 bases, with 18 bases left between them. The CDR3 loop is CASSIRGLEGGDTQYF. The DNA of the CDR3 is TGTGCCAGTAGTATAAGAGGACTAGAAGGGGGGGATACGCAGTATTTT.

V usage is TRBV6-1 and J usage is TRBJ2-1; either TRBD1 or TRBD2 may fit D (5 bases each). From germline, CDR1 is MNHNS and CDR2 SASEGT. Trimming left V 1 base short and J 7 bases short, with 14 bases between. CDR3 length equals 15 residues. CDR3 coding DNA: TGTGCCAGCAGTGAAGTGTGGGGGATAACGAATGAGCAGTTCTTC. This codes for CASSEVWGITNEQFF.

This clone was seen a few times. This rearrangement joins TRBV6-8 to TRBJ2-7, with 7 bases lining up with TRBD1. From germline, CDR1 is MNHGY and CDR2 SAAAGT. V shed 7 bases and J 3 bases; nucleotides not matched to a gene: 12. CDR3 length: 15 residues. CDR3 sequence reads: CASIGTGVSIYEQYV. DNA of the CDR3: TGTGCCAGCATAGGAACAGGGGTAAGCATCTACGAGCAGTACGTC.

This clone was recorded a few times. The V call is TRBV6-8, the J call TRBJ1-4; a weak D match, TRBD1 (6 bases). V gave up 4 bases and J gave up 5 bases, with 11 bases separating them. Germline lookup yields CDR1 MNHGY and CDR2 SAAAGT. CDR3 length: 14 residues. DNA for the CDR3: TGTGCCAGCAGTTTCGGACAGCCGAATGAAAAACTGTTTTTT. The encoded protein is CASSFGQPNEKLFF.

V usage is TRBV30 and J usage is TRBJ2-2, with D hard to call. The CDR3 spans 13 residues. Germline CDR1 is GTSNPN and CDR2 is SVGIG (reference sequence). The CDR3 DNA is TGTGCTACTCGAACCCCTGGCACCGGGGAGCTGTTTTTT. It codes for CATRTPGTGELFF.

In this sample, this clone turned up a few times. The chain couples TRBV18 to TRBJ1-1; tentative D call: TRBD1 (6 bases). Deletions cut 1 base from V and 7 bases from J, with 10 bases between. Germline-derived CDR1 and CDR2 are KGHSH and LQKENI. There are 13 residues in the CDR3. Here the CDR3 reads CASSPLQGHEAFF. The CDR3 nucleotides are TGTGCCAGCTCACCACTCCAGGGGCATGAAGCTTTCTTT.

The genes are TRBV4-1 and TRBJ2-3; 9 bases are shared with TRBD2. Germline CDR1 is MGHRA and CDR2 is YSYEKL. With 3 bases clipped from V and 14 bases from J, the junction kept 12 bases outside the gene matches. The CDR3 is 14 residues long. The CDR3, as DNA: TGCGCCAGCAGCCATCCCCGCCTACTAGCGGGTCGGTATTTT. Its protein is CASSHPRLLAGRYF.

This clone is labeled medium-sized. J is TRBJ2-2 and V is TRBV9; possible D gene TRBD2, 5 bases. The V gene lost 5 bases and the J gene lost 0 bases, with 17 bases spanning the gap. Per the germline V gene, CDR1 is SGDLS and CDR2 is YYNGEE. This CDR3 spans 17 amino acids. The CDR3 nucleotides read TGTGCCAGCAGTGCCCCCCGCCTAGCCGCGAACACCGGGGAGCTGTTTTTT. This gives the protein CASSAPRLAANTGELFF.